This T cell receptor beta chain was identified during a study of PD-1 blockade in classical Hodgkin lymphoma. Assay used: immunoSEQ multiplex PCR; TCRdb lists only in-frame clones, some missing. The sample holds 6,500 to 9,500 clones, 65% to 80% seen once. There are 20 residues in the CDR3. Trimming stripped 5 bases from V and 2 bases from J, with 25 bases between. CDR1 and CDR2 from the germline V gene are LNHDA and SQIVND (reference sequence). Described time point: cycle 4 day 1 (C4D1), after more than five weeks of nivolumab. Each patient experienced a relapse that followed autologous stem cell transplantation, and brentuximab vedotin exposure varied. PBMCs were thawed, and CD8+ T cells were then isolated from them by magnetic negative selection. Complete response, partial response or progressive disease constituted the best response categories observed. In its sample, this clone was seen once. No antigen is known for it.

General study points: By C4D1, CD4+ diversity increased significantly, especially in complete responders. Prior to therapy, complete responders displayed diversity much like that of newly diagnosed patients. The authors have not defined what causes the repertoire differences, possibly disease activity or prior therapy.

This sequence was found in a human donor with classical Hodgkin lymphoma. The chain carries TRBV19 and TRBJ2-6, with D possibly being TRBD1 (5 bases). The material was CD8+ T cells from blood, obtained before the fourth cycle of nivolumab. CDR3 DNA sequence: TGTGCCAGTAGTTGGGATGAGGACATCTTTCTTTCGACTGGGGCCAACGTCCTGACTTTC. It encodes CASSWDEDIFLSTGANVLTF.